This passage covers 20 T cell receptor beta chains from one sample sequenced in a study of shared clonotypes between healthy human individuals. Libraries were prepared by immunoSEQ multiplex PCR; TCRdb keeps only in-frame clonotypes and omits some of them. The table includes about 960,000 clones, approximately 80% detected once. What was sequenced was memory CD4+ T cells sorted from blood. Sample subset: CD45RA-negative fraction. The receptors originated from a young man in good health.

On this clone: Distinct nucleotide sequences in the sample also encode this CDR3. The gene calls are TRBV30 and TRBJ1-6; D not resolved. With 1 base removed from V and 7 bases from J, the gap between germline ends came to 2 bases. Germline V gene sequence: CDR1 GTSNPN, CDR2 SVGIG (reference sequence). This CDR3 contains 11 residues. The CDR3 sequence is CAWSENSPLHF. The CDR3 DNA reads TGTGCCTGGAGTGAAAATTCACCCCTCCACTTT.

This clone was observed a few times. This chain links TRBV2 with TRBJ2-7; no clear D gene. Germline V gene lookup returns CDR1 SNHLY and CDR2 FYNNEI. The germline V and J ends were trimmed by 7 bases and 5 bases, with 9 bases remaining between them. This CDR3 comprises 11 residues. The CDR3 protein is CASTLGDEQYF. The CDR3 DNA reads as TGTGCCAGCACGCTCGGCGACGAGCAGTACTTC.

With respect to this clone: Other DNA variants within this sample encode the same CDR3. J is TRBJ1-3 and V is TRBV30; D is undetermined. Germline values: CDR1 GTSNPN, CDR2 SVGIG (reference sequence). This CDR3 comprises 11 residues. Trimming shortened V by 3 bases and J by 3 bases, and 3 bases separated the two germline ends. The CDR3 DNA reads TGTGCCTGGAGCTATGGAAACACCATATATTTT. It encodes CAWSYGNTIYF.

This chain links TRBV6-6 with TRBJ2-7, with 10 bases lining up with TRBD1. CDR3 size: 14 residues. Losses at the gene ends were 0 bases for V and 7 bases for J; bases not matched to a gene: 3. CDR1 and CDR2 from the germline V gene are MNHNY and SVGAGI (reference sequence). The CDR3 DNA follows: TGTGCCAGCAGTTACTCGACAGGGGGCCGGGAGCAGTACTTC. It codes for CASSYSTGGREQYF.

CDR3 DNA sequence: TGCGCCAGCAGCTTGGTTGGGAGCGGTAACAATGAGCAGTTCTTC. Translation: CASSLVGSGNNEQFF. This chain links TRBV5-1 with TRBJ2-1; possible D gene TRBD2, 5 bases. The V gene lost 0 bases and the J gene lost 5 bases, with 12 bases spanning the gap. The CDR3 spans 15 residues. Germline V gene sequence: CDR1 SGHRS, CDR2 YFSETQ. Combining the CDR3 with reference TRBV5-1 and TRBJ2-1 gives the whole variable domain KAGVTQTPRYLIKTRGQQVTLSCSPISGHRSVSWYQQTPGQGLQFLFEYFSETQRNKGNFPGRFSGRQFSNSRSEMNVSTLELGDSALYLCASSLVGSGNNEQFFGPGTRLTVL.

The chain combines TRBV6-5 with TRBJ2-3, with D perhaps matching TRBD2 (6 bases). V was clipped by 10 bases and J by 1 base, with 12 bases between them. The CDR3 is made up of 13 amino acids. Looked up from germline, CDR1 is MNHEY and CDR2 is SVGAGI. This CDR3 is CATRGIGTDTQYF. In DNA, the CDR3 is TGTGCCACCCGGGGGATTGGCACAGATACGCAGTATTTT.

The chain uses TRBV5-4 and TRBJ2-7; the D gene is possibly TRBD1 (5 bases). Trimming removed 4 bases at V and 5 bases at J, with 13 bases between. The CDR3 is 13 residues long. Germline V gene lookup returns CDR1 SGHNT and CDR2 YYREEE (reference sequence). Here the CDR3 reads CASSPPLGDEQYF. The CDR3 DNA is TGTGCCAGCAGCCCCCCGTTAGGGGACGAGCAGTACTTC.

This clone was detected a few times. The chain combines TRBV11-2 with TRBJ1-5; tentatively, D is TRBD1 (5 bases). This CDR3 region has 13 residues. Trimming pared 4 bases from V and 6 bases from J, leaving 10 bases between. The germline CDR1 and CDR2 sequences are SGHAT and FQNNGV. CDR3 nucleotide sequence: TGTGCCAGCAGCTCGGGGCCCGGTCAGCCCCAGCATTTT. Its translation is CASSSGPGQPQHF.

The gene calls are TRBV11-2 and TRBJ1-2; D might be TRBD1 (5 bases). In germline, CDR1 is SGHAT, CDR2 FQNNGV. The CDR3 runs 13 residues. Trimming cost V 5 bases and J 3 bases, with 10 bases left between them. CDR3 protein: CASSLTAYYGYTF. For the CDR3, the DNA is TGTGCCAGCAGCCTGACAGCATACTATGGCTACACCTTC.

The chain joins TRBV20-1 to TRBJ2-5; D is unresolved. Per the germline V gene, CDR1 is DFQATT and CDR2 is SNEGSKA (reference sequence). This CDR3 contains 11 residues. Trimming removed 6 bases from V and 6 bases from J, with 11 bases in between. CDR3 sequence (DNA): TGCAGTGCCCCCCGCGTTCAGACCCAGTACTTC. Protein: CSAPRVQTQYF.

The chain combines TRBV27 with TRBJ1-1; tentative D call: TRBD1 (5 bases). This CDR3 has 11 amino acids. V gave up 4 bases and J gave up 12 bases, with 12 bases separating them. The germline V gene has CDR1 MNHEY and CDR2 SMNVEV (reference sequence). For the CDR3, the DNA is TGTGCCAGCAGTTCGCCCTGGGGGACTTTCTTT. Amino acid sequence: CASSSPWGTFF.

The chain couples TRBV18 to TRBJ2-5; D remains unclear. V was pared by 3 bases and J by 1 base, with 12 bases between. CDR1 KGHSH and CDR2 LQKENI come from the germline V gene. CDR3 length: 15 amino acids. CDR3 DNA sequence: TGTGCCAGCTCACCGAGTTTTGCAGGCCAAGAGACCCAGTACTTC. Its translation is CASSPSFAGQETQYF.

Details on this clone: This may arise from a read error, as a much more abundant clone is one base away. This rearrangement joins TRBV7-8 to TRBJ2-5, with D unclear. Per germline, CDR1 SGHVS and CDR2 FQNEAQ. The V end lost 5 bases, the J end lost 0 bases, and 1 base lay between the germline ends. The CDR3 totals 11 residues. The CDR3 nucleotides are TGTGCCAGCAGCCACCAAGAGACCCAGTACTTC. Translation gives CASSHQETQYF.

This clone was observed a single time. The J gene is TRBJ2-7, the V gene TRBV28; 7 bases align to TRBD2. The length of the CDR3 is 13 residues. The trim removed 9 bases at V and 0 bases at J, leaving 5 bases unmatched. The V gene's germline CDR1 is MDHEN and CDR2 SYDVKM. The CDR3 here is CASYSGGSYEQYF. CDR3 in DNA: TGTGCCAGTTACTCGGGGGGCTCCTACGAGCAGTACTTC.

CDR3 region: CASSTGQSTMNTEAFF. CDR3 coding DNA: TGCGCCAGCAGCACCGGACAGTCTACAATGAACACTGAAGCTTTCTTT. V and J are TRBV5-1 and TRBJ1-1; possible D gene TRBD1, 6 bases. CDR3 size: 16 residues. The V end was cut by 4 bases, the J end by 0 bases, with 16 bases between. The germline CDR1 and CDR2 sequences are SGHRS and YFSETQ. The variable domain in full, completed from reference TRBV5-1 and TRBJ1-1, reads KAGVTQTPRYLIKTRGQQVTLSCSPISGHRSVSWYQQTPGQGLQFLFEYFSETQRNKGNFPGRFSGRQFSNSRSEMNVSTLELGDSALYLCASSTGQSTMNTEAFFGQGTRLTVV.

V usage is TRBV5-6 and J usage is TRBJ2-5, with TRBD1 matching 7 bases. The CDR3 covers 15 residues. The germline CDR1 and CDR2 sequences are SGHDT and YYEEEE. Trimming at V came to 3 bases and at J to 3 bases, leaving 8 bases not matched to a gene. The CDR3 DNA reads TGTGCCAGCAGCTACCTTATTGACAGGGAAGAGACCCAGTACTTC. This codes for CASSYLIDREETQYF.

The rearrangement joins TRBV2 to TRBJ2-5; D unresolved. Deletions cut 5 bases from V and 2 bases from J, with 3 bases between. The length of the CDR3 is 11 residues. The germline CDR1 and CDR2 sequences are SNHLY and FYNNEI. The CDR3 region has the DNA TGTGCCAGCAGTATTCAAGAGACCCAGTACTTC. Protein product: CASSIQETQYF. Full variable domain (rest looked up from reference TRBV2 and TRBJ2-5): EPEVTQTPSHQVTQMGQEVILRCVPISNHLYFYWYRQILGQKVEFLVSFYNNEISEKSEIFDDQFSVERPDGSNFTLKIRSTKLEDSAMYFCASSIQETQYFGPGTRLLVL.

In regard to this clone: Other DNA sequences of this sample code for an identical CDR3. The chain couples TRBV27 to TRBJ1-6, with TRBD1 matching over 8 bases. The CDR3 sequence is 14 residues long. Germline loops: CDR1 MNHEY, CDR2 SMNVEV (reference sequence). Trimming cost V 2 bases and J 7 bases; bases outside gene matches: 1. The CDR3 DNA reads TGTGCCAGCAGTTTACGACAGGGGAATTCACCCCTCCACTTT. It is translated as CASSLRQGNSPLHF.

The gene calls are TRBV2 and TRBJ1-5; 7 bases are shared with TRBD1. CDR1 and CDR2 (germline): SNHLY, FYNNEI. This CDR3 comprises 13 residues. Trimming removed 8 bases from V and 3 bases from J; junction bases left unmatched: 4. The CDR3 sequence is CASRQGPNQPQHF. The CDR3 region has the DNA TGTGCCAGCCGACAGGGCCCCAATCAGCCCCAGCATTTT.

The chain combines TRBV28 with TRBJ1-1, with TRBD1 identical over 8 bases. CDR1 and CDR2 from the germline V gene are MDHEN and SYDVKM. J was trimmed by 3 bases and V by 4 bases; bases with no gene match: 10. CDR3 length equals 16 residues. The CDR3 here is CASSSGTGHPYTEAFF. CDR3 DNA: TGTGCCAGCAGTTCTGGGACAGGTCATCCGTACACTGAAGCTTTCTTT.